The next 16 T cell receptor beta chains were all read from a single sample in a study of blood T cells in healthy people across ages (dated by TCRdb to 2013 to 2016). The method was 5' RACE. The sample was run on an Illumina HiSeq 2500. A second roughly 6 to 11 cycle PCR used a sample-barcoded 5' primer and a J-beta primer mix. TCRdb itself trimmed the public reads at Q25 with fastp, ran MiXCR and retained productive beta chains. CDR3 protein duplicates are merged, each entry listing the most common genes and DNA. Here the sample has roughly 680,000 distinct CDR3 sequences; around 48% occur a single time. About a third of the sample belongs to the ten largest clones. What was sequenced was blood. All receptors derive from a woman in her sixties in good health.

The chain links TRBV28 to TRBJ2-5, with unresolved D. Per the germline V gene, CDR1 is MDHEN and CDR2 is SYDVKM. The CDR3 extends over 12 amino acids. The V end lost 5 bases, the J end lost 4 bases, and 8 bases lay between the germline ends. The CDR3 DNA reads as TGTGCCAGCAGTCAGAAGGGAGAGACCCAGTACTTC. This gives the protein CASSQKGETQYF.

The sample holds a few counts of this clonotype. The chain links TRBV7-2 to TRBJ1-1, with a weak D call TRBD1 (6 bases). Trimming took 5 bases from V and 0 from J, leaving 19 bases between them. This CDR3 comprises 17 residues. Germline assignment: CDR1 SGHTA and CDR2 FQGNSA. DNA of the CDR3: TGTGCCAGCAGCCTTTGGGGGGGGGCGCGGATGAACACTGAAGCTTTCTTT. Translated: CASSLWGGARMNTEAFF.

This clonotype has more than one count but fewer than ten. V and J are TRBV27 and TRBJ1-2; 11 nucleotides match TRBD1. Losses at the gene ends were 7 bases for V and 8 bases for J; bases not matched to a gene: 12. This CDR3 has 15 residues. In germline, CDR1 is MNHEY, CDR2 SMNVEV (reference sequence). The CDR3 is CASTRIGTGGRGYTF. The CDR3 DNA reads TGTGCCAGCACCCGGATAGGGACAGGGGGAAGAGGCTACACCTTC.

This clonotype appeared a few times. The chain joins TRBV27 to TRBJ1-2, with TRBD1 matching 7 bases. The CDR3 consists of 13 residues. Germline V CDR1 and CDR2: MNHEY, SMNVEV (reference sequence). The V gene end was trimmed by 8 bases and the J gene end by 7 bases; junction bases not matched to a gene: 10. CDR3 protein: CASALGTASGYTF. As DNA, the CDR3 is TGTGCCAGCGCCCTCGGGACAGCCAGTGGCTACACCTTC.

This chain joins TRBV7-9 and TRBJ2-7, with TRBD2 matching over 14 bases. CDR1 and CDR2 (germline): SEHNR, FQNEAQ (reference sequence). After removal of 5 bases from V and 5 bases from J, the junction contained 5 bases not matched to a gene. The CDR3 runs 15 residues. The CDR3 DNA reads TGTGCCAGCAGCACAAAGGGACTAGCGGGAGACGAGCAGTACTTC. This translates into CASSTKGLAGDEQYF.

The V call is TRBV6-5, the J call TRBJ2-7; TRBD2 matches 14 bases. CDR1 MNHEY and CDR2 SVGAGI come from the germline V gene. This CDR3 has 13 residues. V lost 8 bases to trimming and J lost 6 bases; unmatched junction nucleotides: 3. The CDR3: CASAGTSGSEQYF. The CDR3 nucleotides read TGTGCCAGCGCCGGGACTAGCGGGAGCGAGCAGTACTTC.

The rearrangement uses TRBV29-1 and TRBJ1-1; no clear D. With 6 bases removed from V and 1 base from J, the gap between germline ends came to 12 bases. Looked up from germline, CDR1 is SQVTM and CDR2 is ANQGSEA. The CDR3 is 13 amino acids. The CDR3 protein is CSVTRGSNTEAFF. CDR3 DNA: TGCAGCGTCACGAGAGGGTCGAACACTGAAGCTTTCTTT.

CDR3 protein: CASSRPGDQPQHF. The CDR3 nucleotides read TGTGCCAGCAGCCGCCCGGGCGATCAGCCCCAGCATTTT. The chain has TRBV7-2 and TRBJ1-5, with unresolved D. Germline-derived CDR1 and CDR2 are SGHTA and FQGNSA. Deletions cut 5 bases from V and 5 bases from J, with 10 bases between. The CDR3 sequence is 13 residues long.

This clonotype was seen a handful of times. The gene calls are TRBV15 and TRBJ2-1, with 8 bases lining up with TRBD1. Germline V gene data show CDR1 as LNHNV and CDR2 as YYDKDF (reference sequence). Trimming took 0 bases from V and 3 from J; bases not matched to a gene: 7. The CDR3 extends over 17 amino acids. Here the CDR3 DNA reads TGTGCCACCAGCAGAGATTCGGCAGGGGGCTACTACAATGAGCAGTTCTTC. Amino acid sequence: CATSRDSAGGYYNEQFF.

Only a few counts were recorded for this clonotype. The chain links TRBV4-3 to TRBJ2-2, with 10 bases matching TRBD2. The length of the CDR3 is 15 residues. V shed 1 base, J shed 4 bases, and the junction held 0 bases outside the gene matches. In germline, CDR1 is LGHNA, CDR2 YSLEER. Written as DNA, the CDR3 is TGCGCCAGCAGCCAAGGGACTAGCGGCACCGGGGAGCTGTTTTTT. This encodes CASSQGTSGTGELFF.

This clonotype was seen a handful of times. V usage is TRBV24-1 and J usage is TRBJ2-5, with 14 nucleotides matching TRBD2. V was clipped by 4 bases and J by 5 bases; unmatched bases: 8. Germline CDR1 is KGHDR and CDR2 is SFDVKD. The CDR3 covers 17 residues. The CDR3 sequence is CATSDTGTSGSSETQYF. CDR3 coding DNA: TGTGCCACCAGTGACACCGGGACTAGCGGGAGTAGTGAGACCCAGTACTTC.

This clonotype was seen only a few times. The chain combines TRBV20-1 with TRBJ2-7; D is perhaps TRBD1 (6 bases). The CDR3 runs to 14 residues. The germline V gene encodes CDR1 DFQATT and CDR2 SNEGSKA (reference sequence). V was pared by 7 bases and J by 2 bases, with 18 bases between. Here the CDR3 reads CSVPPGNRAYEQYF. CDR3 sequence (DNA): TGCAGTGTCCCTCCCGGGAACAGGGCCTACGAGCAGTACTTC.

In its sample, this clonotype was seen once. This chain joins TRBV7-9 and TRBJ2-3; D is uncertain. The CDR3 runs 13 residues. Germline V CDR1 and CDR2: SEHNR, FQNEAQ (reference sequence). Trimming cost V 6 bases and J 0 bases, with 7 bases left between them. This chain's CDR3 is CASRDYSTDTQYF. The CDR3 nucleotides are TGTGCCAGCAGGGATTATAGCACAGATACGCAGTATTTT.

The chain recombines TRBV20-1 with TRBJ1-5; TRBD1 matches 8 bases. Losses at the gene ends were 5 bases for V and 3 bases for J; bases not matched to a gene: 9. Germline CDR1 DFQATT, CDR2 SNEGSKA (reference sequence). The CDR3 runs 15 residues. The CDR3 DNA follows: TGCAGTGCTCCCCAGGCGACAGGGGACAATCAGCCCCAGCATTTT. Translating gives CSAPQATGDNQPQHF.

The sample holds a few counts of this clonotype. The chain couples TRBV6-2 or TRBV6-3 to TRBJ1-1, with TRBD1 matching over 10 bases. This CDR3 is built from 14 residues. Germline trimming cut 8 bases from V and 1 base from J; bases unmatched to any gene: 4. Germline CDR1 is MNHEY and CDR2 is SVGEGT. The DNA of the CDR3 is TGTGCCAGCCGGGACAGGGGAGGGAACACTGAAGCTTTCTTT. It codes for CASRDRGGNTEAFF.

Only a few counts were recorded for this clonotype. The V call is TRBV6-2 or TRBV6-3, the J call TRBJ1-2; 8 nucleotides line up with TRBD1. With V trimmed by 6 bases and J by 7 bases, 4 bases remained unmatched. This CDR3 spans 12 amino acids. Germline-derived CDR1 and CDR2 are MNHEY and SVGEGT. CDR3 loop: CASSPGQVGYTF. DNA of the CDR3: TGTGCCAGCAGCCCGGGACAGGTTGGCTACACCTTC.